The clone carrying this T cell receptor (beta chain) is a singleton in its sample. Its matching antigen is unknown. With a much larger clone just one base away, this may be a read error. Carried by the TCR beta cDNA libraries were unique molecular identifiers. cDNA molecules numbering 450,000 to 650,000 came from about 1 to 10 million T cells. One entry per CDR3 protein results from TCRdb running MiXCR on the PCR reads. The table lists about 180,000 distinct CDR3 sequences, roughly 31% of them singletons. These data originate in a study of post-analysis software for immune sequencing data. Study overall: The disease courses spanned relapsing-remitting, secondary progressive and progressive-relapsing forms of multiple sclerosis.

Broader study findings: When patients were compared with controls, a handful of TRBV segments were more frequent, TRBV5-6, TRBV5-1 and TRBV20-1 among them. Significantly lower normalized Chao1 diversity was seen in multiple sclerosis patients than in controls.

The CDR3 is 15 residues long. Germline values: CDR1 SGHTA, CDR2 FQGNSA. The sequencing sample was made of blood. J is TRBJ2-1 and V is TRBV7-2; D possibly uses TRBD1 or TRBD2 (6 bases each). The J call may be wrong; the DNA end is better matched by TRBJ2-7. This TCR derives from a girl between 5 and 17 years old with multiple sclerosis. The CDR3 sequence: CASSLRGGSYNEQYF. CDR3 DNA: TGTGCCAGCAGCTTACGAGGGGGGTCATACAATGAGCAGTACTTC.